This TCR beta chain was captured in a study of T cell repertoires and Cas9 in healthy adults. Method: immunoSEQ multiplex PCR; TCRdb's copy keeps in-frame clones and lacks some. Here the sample spans fewer than 25,000 clones, about 90% being singletons. Germline loops: CDR1 SGHRS, CDR2 YFSETQ. This CDR3 spans 16 amino acids. Trimming removed 0 bases at V and 0 bases at J, with 11 bases between. The TCR originated in a human donor in good health. The V gene is TRBV5-1, the J gene TRBJ2-3; D call uncertain. Sequencing input: CD4+ effector T cells (CD127+, CD25-, CD137-, CD154-) from PBMCs; culture status not recorded. CDR3 bases: TGCGCCAGCAGCTTGGAGGGCAGAACTAGCACAGATACGCAGTATTTT. It specifies CASSLEGRTSTDTQYF.